The 3 T cell receptor beta chains below were found in one sample sequenced in a study of blood T cell repertoires in COVID-19. Sequenced by immunoSEQ multiplex PCR; TCRdb stores in-frame clones only, minus some. In the table there are about 440,000 clones, about 85% of which are singletons. Sequenced material: PBMCs or T cells enriched from blood (not recorded which). The receptors were sampled from a woman aged 18-29 years with acute COVID-19.

This chain links TRBV30 with TRBJ2-1, with a possible D match to TRBD2 (5 bases). Trimming took off 0 bases at V and 0 bases at J, with 12 bases between the two ends. Germline CDR1 reads GTSNPN; CDR2 reads SVGIG (reference sequence). CDR3 size: 16 residues. The CDR3 nucleotides are TGTGCCTGGAGTGTACTGGGCGGGCACTCCTACAATGAGCAGTTCTTC. Translating it yields CAWSVLGGHSYNEQFF.

This clone was seen only a few times. The chain is built from TRBV4-1 and TRBJ2-7, with D perhaps matching TRBD1 (5 bases). Trimming stripped 0 bases from V and 3 bases from J, with 15 bases between. The CDR3 has 16 amino acids. CDR1 and CDR2 from the germline V gene are MGHRA and YSYEKL. The CDR3 spells CASSQDETGDIYEQYF. As DNA, the CDR3 is TGCGCCAGCAGCCAAGATGAAACAGGAGATATCTACGAGCAGTACTTC.

The chain is built from TRBV3-1 (or the pseudogene TRBV3-2) and TRBJ2-2, with D maybe TRBD2 (6 bases). The CDR3 contains 14 residues. Germline V CDR1 and CDR2: LGHDT, YNNKEL (reference sequence). Deletions cut 3 bases from V and 6 bases from J, with 11 bases between. For the CDR3, the DNA is TGTGCCAGCAGCCAGACTAGTTTCTCCGGGGAGCTGTTTTTT. It codes for CASSQTSFSGELFF.